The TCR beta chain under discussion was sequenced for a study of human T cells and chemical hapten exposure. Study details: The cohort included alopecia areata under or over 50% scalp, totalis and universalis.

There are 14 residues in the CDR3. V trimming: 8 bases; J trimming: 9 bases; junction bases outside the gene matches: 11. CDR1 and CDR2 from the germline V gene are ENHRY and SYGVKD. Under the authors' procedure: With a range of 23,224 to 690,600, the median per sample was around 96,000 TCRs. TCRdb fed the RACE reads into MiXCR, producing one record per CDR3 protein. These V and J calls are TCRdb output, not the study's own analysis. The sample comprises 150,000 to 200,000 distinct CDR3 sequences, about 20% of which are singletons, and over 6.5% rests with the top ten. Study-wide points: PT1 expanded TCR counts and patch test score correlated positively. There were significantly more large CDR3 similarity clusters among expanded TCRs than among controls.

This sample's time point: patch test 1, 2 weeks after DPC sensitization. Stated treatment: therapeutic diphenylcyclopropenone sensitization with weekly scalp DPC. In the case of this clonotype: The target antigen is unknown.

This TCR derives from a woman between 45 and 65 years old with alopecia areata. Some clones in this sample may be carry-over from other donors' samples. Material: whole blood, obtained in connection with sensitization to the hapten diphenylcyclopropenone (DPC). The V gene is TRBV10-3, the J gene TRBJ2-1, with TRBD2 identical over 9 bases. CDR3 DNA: TGTGCCATCTGGGGCGGGAGGGTAGACGGTGAGCAGTTCTTC. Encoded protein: CAIWGGRVDGEQFF.